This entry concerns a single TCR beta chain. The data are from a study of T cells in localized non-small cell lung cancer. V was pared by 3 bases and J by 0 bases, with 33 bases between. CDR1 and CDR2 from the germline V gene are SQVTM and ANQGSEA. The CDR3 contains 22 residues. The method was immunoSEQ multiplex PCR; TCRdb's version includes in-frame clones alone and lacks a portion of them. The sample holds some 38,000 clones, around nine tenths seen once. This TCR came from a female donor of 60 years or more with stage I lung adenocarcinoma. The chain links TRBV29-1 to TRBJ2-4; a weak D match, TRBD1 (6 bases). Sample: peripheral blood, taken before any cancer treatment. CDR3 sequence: CSVERGQQPKSQPLLAKNIQYF. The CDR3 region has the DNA TGCAGCGTTGAGAGAGGACAGCAACCTAAAAGCCAACCCTTACTAGCCAAAAACATTCAGTACTTC.